A selection of T cell receptor beta chains follows, all from one sample in a study of T cells in Graves' hyperthyroidism and ophthalmopathy. MiXCR, run by TCRdb on the multiplex PCR reads, gives a single entry per CDR3 protein. The sample yields under 400,000 distinct CDR3 sequences, approximately 17% seen once. Sequencing was done on a sample of blood. These receptors all come from a man aged 25 to 40 with Graves' hyperthyroidism. CDR3s include the opening cysteine and the closing phenylalanine or tryptophan. D genes are given only for firm matches. Clone size appears in some rows only: once, few, many, or a class for an expanded clone.

CDR3nt | CDR3aa | abundance | d_gene | len | j_gene | v_gene
TGCAGTGCCGGACCACGAGGTCTCACCTACAATGAGCAGTTCTTC | CSAGPRGLTYNEQFF | many | - | 15 | TRBJ2-1 | TRBV20-1
TGCAGTGCGCTACAGGGGGGATGGTCAGATACGCAGTATTTT | CSALQGGWSDTQYF | few | TRBD1 | 14 | TRBJ2-3 | TRBV20-1
TGTGCCTGGAGTACTCGGACTGATCAGCCCCAGCATTTT | CAWSTRTDQPQHF | many | - | 13 | TRBJ1-5 | TRBV30
TGTGCCAGTAGTTTAACAGGGAAGGCCAATCAGCCCCAGCATTTT | CASSLTGKANQPQHF | - | - | 15 | TRBJ1-5 | TRBV19
TGTGCCAGCAGTTTAGGGCGGCGGGTTCGCTCTGGAAACACCATATATTTT | CASSLGRRVRSGNTIYF | - | - | 17 | TRBJ1-3 | TRBV12-3/TRBV12-4
TGTGCCAGCAGTGGTCCGGATTCCTACGAGCAGTACTTC | CASSGPDSYEQYF | - | - | 13 | TRBJ2-7 | TRBV2
TGCAGTGCTGAAGATAGCAATCAGCCCCAGCATTTT | CSAEDSNQPQHF | many | - | 12 | TRBJ1-5 | TRBV20-1
TGTGCCAGCAGTTTATCGGGGGGCTTTAACGGGGAGCTGTTTTTT | CASSLSGGFNGELFF | - | - | 15 | TRBJ2-2 | TRBV12-3/TRBV12-4
TGCAGCGGGGAGACTAGTATTCATGAGCAGTTCTTC | CSGETSIHEQFF | few | - | 12 | TRBJ2-1 | TRBV29-1
TGTGCCAGCAGCTTGGACAGGGCATACTATGGCTACACCTTC | CASSLDRAYYGYTF | - | - | 14 | TRBJ1-2 | TRBV5-5
TGTGCCAGCAGTTTATTGGGACTAGCGGGATATGAGCAGTTCTTC | CASSLLGLAGYEQFF | few | TRBD2 | 15 | TRBJ2-1 | TRBV27
TGTGCCAGCAGGCAAGGGGGGGACAGGGCGAATGAGCAGTTCTTC | CASRQGGDRANEQFF | - | TRBD1 | 15 | TRBJ2-1 | TRBV11-2
TGTGCCAGCAGCCCTGACAGGGCAGATACGCAGTATTTT | CASSPDRADTQYF | many | TRBD1 | 13 | TRBJ2-3 | TRBV11-2
TGTGCCAGCAGTTTGGGACTAGACCGGGAGACCCAGTACTTC | CASSLGLDRETQYF | many | TRBD2 | 14 | TRBJ2-5 | TRBV12-3/TRBV12-4
TGTGCCAGCAGCTTGCCGCTCGGGACCGCCAATGAGCAGTTCTTC | CASSLPLGTANEQFF | many | - | 15 | TRBJ2-1 | TRBV5-6
TGTGCCAGCAGTGACAGGGGCGTGGAGACCCAGTACTTC | CASSDRGVETQYF | many | - | 13 | TRBJ2-5 | TRBV2
TGCGCCAGCAGCCCCCCGGGCGAGAGCTCCTACAATGAGCAGTTCTTC | CASSPPGESSYNEQFF | many | - | 16 | TRBJ2-1 | TRBV5-1
TGTGCCAGCAGCCGAGCGCGAGCGAGCACAGATACGCAGTATTTT | CASSRARASTDTQYF | - | - | 15 | TRBJ2-3 | TRBV13
TGTGCCTGGAGTGTAGGGGATCGGGACGAGCAGTACTTC | CAWSVGDRDEQYF | many | - | 13 | TRBJ2-7 | TRBV30
TGTGCCAGCAGGCCGCCGGGACCGAACACTGAAGCTTTCTTT | CASRPPGPNTEAFF | many | - | 14 | TRBJ1-1 | TRBV28
TGTGCCAGCAGGGGAAACAATAATGAAAAACTGTTTTTT | CASRGNNNEKLFF | few | - | 13 | TRBJ1-4 | TRBV27
TGTGCCAGCAGTGGAGACAGGGAGAAACTGAACACTGAAGCTTTCTTT | CASSGDREKLNTEAFF | - | TRBD1 | 16 | TRBJ1-1 | TRBV6-4
TGTGCCAGCAGTTACAACGGCTACGAGCAGTACTTC | CASSYNGYEQYF | many | - | 12 | TRBJ2-7 | TRBV6-6
TGTGCCAGCTCACCCGACAGGGCAACTAATGAAAAACTGTTTTTT | CASSPDRATNEKLFF | many | TRBD1 | 15 | TRBJ1-4 | TRBV18
TGTGCCACAGGAAGTTATGAGCAGTTCTTC | CATGSYEQFF | many | - | 10 | TRBJ2-1 | TRBV7-2
TGTGCCAGCAGCTTGGATGGGGACGGCCCAGATACGCAGTATTTT | CASSLDGDGPDTQYF | many | - | 15 | TRBJ2-3 | TRBV11-2
TGTGCCAGCAGCCCAGGACAGTATCCCCAGCATTTT | CASSPGQYPQHF | many | - | 12 | TRBJ1-5 | TRBV2
TGTGCCAGCGGGGGTTCGGGAGTAGAGTACAATGAGCAGTTCTTC | CASGGSGVEYNEQFF | many | - | 15 | TRBJ2-1 | TRBV28
TGCAGTGCTGGTACCCGCGGCCGGAGATATGGCTACACCTTC | CSAGTRGRRYGYTF | - | - | 14 | TRBJ1-2 | TRBV20-1
TGTGCCAGCAGCAGGGCGGGGGAGCAGTACTTC | CASSRAGEQYF | many | - | 11 | TRBJ2-7 | TRBV6-2/TRBV6-3
TGCAGTGCTCGTACTGCGACCTCCTACGAGCAGTACTTC | CSARTATSYEQYF | many | - | 13 | TRBJ2-7 | TRBV20-1
TGCGCCAGCAGTGAGGGAGGGCTTTACAATGAGCAGTTCTTC | CASSEGGLYNEQFF | - | - | 14 | TRBJ2-1 | TRBV10-2
TGTGCCTGGGGGACAGGTAGGGGCGGTGAGCAGTTCTTC | CAWGTGRGGEQFF | few | TRBD1 | 13 | TRBJ2-1 | TRBV30
TGCAGTGCTAGGCCTGCTAGCGGCAAAAACACAGATACGCAGTATTTT | CSARPASGKNTDTQYF | - | TRBD2 | 16 | TRBJ2-3 | TRBV20-1
TGTGCCAGCAGTGTAGGCTGGGCTAGCGGGACAAATGAGCAGTTCTTC | CASSVGWASGTNEQFF | many | TRBD2 | 16 | TRBJ2-1 | TRBV2
TGTGCCAGCAGCCGGGACCATAATCAGCCCCAGCATTTT | CASSRDHNQPQHF | many | - | 13 | TRBJ1-5 | TRBV2
TGTGCCACCGGGCAGAGCTCCTACAATGAGCAGTTCTTC | CATGQSSYNEQFF | many | - | 13 | TRBJ2-1 | TRBV28
TGTGCCAGCTCACCACCACGACTAGCTAATAATGAGCAGTTCTTC | CASSPPRLANNEQFF | - | TRBD2 | 15 | TRBJ2-1 | TRBV18
TGTGCCAGCAGTCCTCCGGGACCGCCGAAATCCCACTTT | CASSPPGPPKSHF | once | - | 13 | TRBJ1-1 | TRBV28
TGTGCCAGCAGCCCCGCGGGCCGGGCGGTCGGTGGCTACACCTTC | CASSPAGRAVGGYTF | many | - | 15 | TRBJ1-2 | TRBV28
TGTGCCAGCAGCCGTGACAGGGGTGCTTCACCCCTCCACTTT | CASSRDRGASPLHF | - | TRBD1 | 14 | TRBJ1-6 | TRBV28
TGCAGTGTAAATCCCGGGACTGAAGCTTTCTTT | CSVNPGTEAFF | - | - | 11 | TRBJ1-1 | TRBV29-1
TGCAGTGCTAGAGCTCCGGGACTAAAAACTTCACCCCTCCACTTT | CSARAPGLKTSPLHF | few | - | 15 | TRBJ1-6 | TRBV20-1
TGCAGTGCAACACCTAACACAGGGGTGGGCTACGAGCAGTACTTC | CSATPNTGVGYEQYF | many | TRBD1 | 15 | TRBJ2-7 | TRBV20-1